The 15 T cell receptor beta chains below come from one sample, sequenced in a study of T cells in Graves' hyperthyroidism and ophthalmopathy. Authors of the study amplified TCR beta CDR3 regions from RNA transcripts. Carried out on the TCR CDR3, a first-round RT-PCR used the HTBI primer set. TCRdb processed the multiplex PCR reads anew with MiXCR; each CDR3 protein has one entry. The sample records over 350,000 distinct CDR3 sequences, around 15% being singletons. The material sequenced was blood. The source is a man between 18 and 29 years old with Graves' ophthalmopathy.

The chain uses TRBV12-3 or TRBV12-4 and TRBJ1-2; D unresolved. V was clipped by 5 bases and J by 5 bases, with 18 bases between them. The CDR3 contains 15 residues. The CDR3: CASSLFPRTDYGYTF. The CDR3 DNA reads as TGTGCCAGCAGTCTTTTTCCCCGGACTGATTATGGCTACACCTTC.

There are many counts of this clonotype. The rearrangement links TRBV14 to TRBJ2-3, with TRBD2 matching 8 bases. CDR1 is SGHDN and CDR2 is FVKESK in the germline V gene. Trimming cost V 10 bases and J 3 bases; bases outside gene matches: 6. This CDR3 region has 13 residues. CDR3 amino acids: CATSGSLTDTQYF. In DNA, the CDR3 is TGTGCCACGAGCGGGAGTCTAACAGATACGCAGTATTTT.

This clonotype has ten or more counts. The chain links TRBV5-1 to TRBJ2-7; TRBD1 matches at 7 bases. Unmatched junction bases numbered 11, after V lost 4 bases and J lost 4 bases. Germline V gene data show CDR1 as SGHRS and CDR2 as YFSETQ. The CDR3 has 15 residues. The CDR3, as DNA: TGCGCCAGCAGCAGAGAGACAGGGATTAAGTACGAGCAGTACTTC. Translation gives CASSRETGIKYEQYF.

The chain is built from TRBV20-1 and TRBJ2-3; TRBD1 is a possible D gene (6 bases). CDR1 is DFQATT, CDR2 SNEGSKA, per germline (reference sequence). The CDR3 spans 18 residues. V shed 6 bases and J shed 3 bases, with 28 bases lying between them. The CDR3 spells CSAHGAGLGGGLTDTQYF. The CDR3 DNA sequence: TGCAGTGCCCACGGGGCAGGGCTTGGGGGCGGGCTTACAGATACGCAGTATTTT.

V and J are TRBV11-3 and TRBJ2-3; D not resolved. Germline CDR1 reads SGHNT; CDR2 reads YENEEA. This CDR3 spans 16 amino acids. The V and J ends lost 1 base and 0 bases respectively, with 11 bases between them. For the CDR3, the DNA is TGTGCCAGCAGCTTAGGCGGCGCCGAAAGCACAGATACGCAGTATTTT. It codes for CASSLGGAESTDTQYF.

The chain uses TRBV11-2 and TRBJ2-7, with unresolved D. Deletions cut 6 bases from V and 2 bases from J, with 11 bases between. Germline V CDR1 and CDR2: SGHAT, FQNNGV. The CDR3 has 13 residues. CDR3 nucleotides: TGTGCCAGCAGGACCGACGGGCCCTACGAGCAGTACTTC. It specifies CASRTDGPYEQYF.

This clonotype was observed a few times. Mismatch with germline at one junction end may stem from a read error. The CDR3 nucleotides are TGTGCCAGCAGCGTAGGGGCCCTACCTTACCAAGGGACCCAGTACTTC. Translating gives CASSVGALPYQGTQYF. The chain uses TRBV9 and TRBJ2-5, with D unclear. CDR1 SGDLS and CDR2 YYNGEE come from the germline V gene. CDR3 size: 16 residues.

This chain joins TRBV9 and TRBJ1-4, with 8 nucleotides matching TRBD1. The junction had 6 bases not matched to a gene; V was cut back by 4 bases and J by 4 bases. Germline values: CDR1 SGDLS, CDR2 YYNGEE. The CDR3 has 15 amino acids. CDR3 region: CASSRDRGGNEKLFF. The CDR3 DNA follows: TGTGCCAGCAGCCGAGACAGGGGAGGTAATGAAAAACTGTTTTTT.

This clonotype has more than one count but fewer than ten. This chain links TRBV6-1 with TRBJ2-1; 7 nucleotides align to TRBD2. CDR3 length equals 12 residues. V lost 5 bases, J lost 6 bases, and 1 base stayed unmatched. Germline V gives CDR1 MNHNS, CDR2 SASEGT. DNA of the CDR3: TGTGCCAGCAGTAGCGGGATCAATGAGCAGTTCTTC. This translates into CASSSGINEQFF.

A word on this clonotype: One base away lies a much larger clone, so this may be a sequencing read error. V usage is TRBV2 and J usage is TRBJ2-1; D call uncertain. This CDR3 comprises 15 residues. Germline-derived CDR1 and CDR2 are SNHLY and FYNNEI. CDR3 DNA sequence: TGTGCCATACAAAAAGTCGCTATAGGGTACAATGGGCAGTTCTTC. The encoded protein is CAIQKVAIGYNGQFF.

In its sample, this clonotype was seen a few times. One junction end disagrees with the germline gene, perhaps due to a read error. This rearrangement joins TRBV6-1 to TRBJ2-7; 10 bases map to TRBD1. This CDR3 region has 14 residues. CDR1 is MNHNS and CDR2 is SASEGT in the germline V gene. Here the CDR3 reads CTSSDGQGDNEQYF. CDR3 coding DNA: TGTACCAGCAGTGATGGACAGGGGGACAACGAGCAGTACTTC.

The rearrangement links TRBV5-6 to TRBJ2-6; TRBD2 aligns across 7 bases. V lost 2 bases and J lost 2; bases outside the gene matches: 10. The CDR3 consists of 18 residues. The V gene's germline CDR1 is SGHDT and CDR2 YYEEEE. CDR3 sequence (DNA): TGTGCCAGCAGCTTTATGCCGGGGGGTAGCCCTGGGGCCAACGTCCTGACTTTC. Its protein is CASSFMPGGSPGANVLTF.

The chain couples TRBV2 to TRBJ2-1, with TRBD2 matching 7 bases. The germline CDR1 and CDR2 sequences are SNHLY and FYNNEI. CDR3 length: 13 residues. V shed 7 bases and J 6 bases; nucleotides not matched to a gene: 6. DNA of the CDR3: TGTGCCAGCACCTTTCGCGGGGGCAATGAGCAGTTCTTC. Protein product: CASTFRGGNEQFF.

This clonotype turned up a few times. The chain couples TRBV20-1 to TRBJ1-3, with D possibly matching TRBD1 (5 bases). The length of the CDR3 is 17 residues. Germline CDR1 reads DFQATT; CDR2 reads SNEGSKA (reference sequence). Trimming shortened V by 3 bases and J by 3 bases, and 21 bases separated the two germline ends. The CDR3, as DNA: TGCAGTGCTAGGGTAAAGGGACTGCAAGCGAGTGGAAACACCATATATTTT. It is translated as CSARVKGLQASGNTIYF.

The rearrangement links TRBV15 to TRBJ1-6; 7 nucleotides line up with TRBD1. The V segment lost 1 base and the J segment 8 bases; nucleotides outside the gene matches: 5. In germline, CDR1 is LNHNV, CDR2 YYDKDF (reference sequence). The CDR3 covers 15 residues. Here the CDR3 reads CATSRATGVDSPLHF. CDR3 nucleotide sequence: TGTGCCACCAGCAGAGCCACAGGGGTGGATTCACCCCTCCACTTT.